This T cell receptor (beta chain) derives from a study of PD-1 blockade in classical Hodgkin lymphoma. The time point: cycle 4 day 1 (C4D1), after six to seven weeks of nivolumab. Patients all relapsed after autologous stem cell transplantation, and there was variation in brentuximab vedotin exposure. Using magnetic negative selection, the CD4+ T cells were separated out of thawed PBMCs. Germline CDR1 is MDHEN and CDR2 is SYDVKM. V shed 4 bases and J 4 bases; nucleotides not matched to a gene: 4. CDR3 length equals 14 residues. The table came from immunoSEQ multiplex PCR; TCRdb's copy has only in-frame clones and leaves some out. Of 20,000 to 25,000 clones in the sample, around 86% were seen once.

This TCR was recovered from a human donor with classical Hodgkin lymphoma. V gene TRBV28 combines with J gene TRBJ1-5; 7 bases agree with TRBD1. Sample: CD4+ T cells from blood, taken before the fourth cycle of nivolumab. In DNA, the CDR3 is TGTGCCAGCAGTTACCAGGGGGGAAATCAGCCCCAGCATTTT. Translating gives CASSYQGGNQPQHF.